This TCR beta chain is drawn from a study of shared clonotypes between healthy human individuals. At deep level, the assay was performed. Sequencing used immunoSEQ multiplex PCR; TCRdb keeps in-frame clones, though not all of them. This sample has approximately 92,000 clones, with approximately 75% found just once. Study-wide results and limits: Specimens sampled were limited to blood, with tissue repertoires likely differing.

Per germline, CDR1 SEHNR and CDR2 FQNEAQ (reference sequence). Trimming removed 5 bases from V and 3 bases from J, with 14 bases in between. This CDR3 contains 14 residues. Regarding this clone: Its matching antigen is unknown.

J is TRBJ2-7 and V is TRBV7-9; D is perhaps TRBD1 (5 bases). Sequenced material: memory CD8+ T cells sorted from blood. Subset noted: CD45RO+ cells pooled with CCR7-negative TemRA cells. This TCR was sampled from a man between 25 and 39 years old in good health. The CDR3 loop reads CASSPRQIFYEQYF. DNA of the CDR3: TGTGCCAGCAGCCCTCGACAGATCTTCTACGAGCAGTACTTC.